This T cell receptor (beta chain) appears in the sequencing data of a study of blood T cell repertoires in COVID-19. Study at large: Acute and convalescent COVID-19 specimens originated in the United States, Italy and Spain. Sources were T cells, B-cell-depleted T cells, or PBMCs; the material itself was cDNA or gDNA.

The protocol was immunoSEQ multiplex PCR, while the TCRdb copy is restricted to in-frame clones and leaves out a portion. The table lists 120,000 to 150,000 clones, 80% of them singletons. The CDR3 sequence is 10 residues long. Trimming left V 10 bases short and J 8 bases short, with 11 bases between. CDR1 and CDR2 from the germline V gene are LNHDA and SQIVND (reference sequence). The rearrangement joins TRBV19 to TRBJ1-2; a possible D gene is TRBD1 (5 bases). Sequenced: peripheral blood. The TCR was taken from a man aged 60 to 75 with active or convalescent COVID-19. The CDR3 DNA reads TGTGCCACTTATAGGGGAGGCTACACCTTC. It codes for CATYRGGYTF. The variable domain in full, completed from reference TRBV19 and TRBJ1-2, reads DGGITQSPKYLFRKEGQNVTLSCEQNLNHDAMYWYRQDPGQGLRLIYYSQIVNDFQKGDIAEGYSVSREKKESFPLTVTSAQKNPTAFYLCATYRGGYTFGSGTRLTVV.